A single sample gave rise to the 26 T cell receptor beta chains below, sequenced in a study of control samples from healthy donors and cancer patients. Only in-frame clones appear in the TCRdb table, and some are missing; sequencing was by immunoSEQ multiplex PCR. The top ten clones hold 1% of a sample with some 170,000 clones, under 96% of them seen once. The material sequenced was blood. The source of these receptors is a woman in her twenties or thirties in good health.

In this sample, this clone turned up once. V and J are TRBV19 and TRBJ1-5; D is possibly TRBD1 (6 bases). The CDR3 is 17 amino acids. V was clipped by 9 bases and J by 2 bases, with 23 bases between them. In germline, CDR1 is LNHDA, CDR2 SQIVND (reference sequence). CDR3 DNA sequence: TGTGCCAGCCACCCAGGGGCTAGCGGTTGGGGCAATCAGCCCCAGCATTTT. It encodes CASHPGASGWGNQPQHF.

This clone was picked up one time. The chain joins TRBV4-1 to TRBJ2-2; the match to TRBD2 covers 9 bases. After removal of 4 bases from V and 6 bases from J, the junction contained 6 bases not matched to a gene. CDR1 and CDR2 (germline): MGHRA, YSYEKL. This CDR3 has 15 amino acids. The CDR3 sequence is CASSRLAGIPGELFF. The DNA for the CDR3 is TGCGCCAGCAGCCGGCTAGCGGGGATCCCCGGGGAGCTGTTTTTT.

V gene TRBV24-1 combines with J gene TRBJ1-5, with 8 bases aligning to TRBD1. The CDR3 consists of 14 residues. The germline V gene encodes CDR1 KGHDR and CDR2 SFDVKD. The V and J ends lost 4 bases and 5 bases, in that order; junction bases with no gene match: 3. CDR3 coding DNA: TGTGCCACCAGTGACACGACAGGGGATCAGCCCCAGCATTTT. Its translation is CATSDTTGDQPQHF.

The chain links TRBV11-1 to TRBJ2-7, with TRBD2 matching over 13 bases. The CDR3 is made up of 15 amino acids. Trimming removed 6 bases from V and 2 bases from J; junction bases left unmatched: 4. Germline V gives CDR1 SGHAT, CDR2 FQDESV (reference sequence). The CDR3 DNA follows: TGTGCCAGCAGTCGTACTAGCGGGGGGGCCTACGAGCAGTACTTC. Translating it yields CASSRTSGGAYEQYF.

This chain uses TRBV19 with TRBJ1-5; 7 bases fit TRBD1. The CDR3 sequence is 13 residues long. V was pared by 7 bases and J by 6 bases, with 6 bases of the junction left unmatched. Germline CDR1 and CDR2: LNHDA and SQIVND (reference sequence). The CDR3 region is CASNDREFQPQHF. CDR3 bases: TGTGCCAGTAACGACAGGGAGTTTCAGCCCCAGCATTTT.

This clone was seen just once. The CDR3 region is CASSLEGQGTGNTIYF. Written as DNA, the CDR3 is TGCGCCAGCAGCTTGGAAGGACAGGGAACTGGAAACACCATATATTTT. V is TRBV5-1 and J is TRBJ1-3, with 8 bases identical to TRBD1. With 0 bases clipped from V and 2 bases from J, the junction kept 4 bases outside the gene matches. In germline, CDR1 is SGHRS, CDR2 YFSETQ. This CDR3 contains 16 residues.

The rearrangement links TRBV23-1 to TRBJ1-1; D perhaps matches TRBD1 (6 bases). Being an ORF, TRBV23-1 has a function that is uncertain. Trimming left V 3 bases short and J 5 bases short, with 19 bases between. This CDR3 has 16 amino acids. The CDR3 DNA reads as TGCGCCAGCAGTCATATTTTCAGGGGCGCATGGACTGAAGCTTTCTTT. Amino acids: CASSHIFRGAWTEAFF.

This sequence joins TRBV6-5 and TRBJ1-2; D unresolved. V was shortened by 7 bases and J by 0 bases, with 15 bases between the two germline ends. CDR1 and CDR2 (germline): MNHEY, SVGAGI. CDR3 length equals 15 residues. CDR3 bases: TGTGCCAGCACCCCTTGGGGATCCTCTAACTATGGCTACACCTTC. This sequence encodes CASTPWGSSNYGYTF.

The chain has TRBV11-1 and TRBJ2-7; D gene unclear. The CDR3 covers 13 residues. V lost 6 bases, J lost 6 bases, and 15 bases lay in between. The germline CDR1 and CDR2 sequences are SGHAT and FQDESV (reference sequence). CDR3 DNA sequence: TGTGCCAGCAGTTTGATTGTTAGAGGCGAGCAGTACTTC. It encodes CASSLIVRGEQYF.

The rearrangement uses TRBV28 and TRBJ1-5; D is perhaps TRBD1 (6 bases). V was shortened by 2 bases and J by 1 base, with 15 bases between the two germline ends. This CDR3 region has 17 residues. Germline-derived CDR1 and CDR2 are MDHEN and SYDVKM. CDR3 bases: TGTGCCAGCAGTTTAGGCGGGGGCTTCGAAAGCAATCAGCCCCAGCATTTT. Its protein is CASSLGGGFESNQPQHF.

The rearrangement links TRBV2 to TRBJ2-1; a possible D gene is TRBD2 (5 bases). CDR3 length: 15 residues. V was shortened by 6 bases and J by 1 base, with 13 bases between the two germline ends. Germline CDR1 and CDR2: SNHLY and FYNNEI. The CDR3 is CASSLQRQSYNEQFF. The CDR3 bases are TGTGCCAGCAGCCTTCAGCGGCAGTCCTACAATGAGCAGTTCTTC. The whole variable domain, filled in from reference TRBV2 and TRBJ2-1, reads EPEVTQTPSHQVTQMGQEVILRCVPISNHLYFYWYRQILGQKVEFLVSFYNNEISEKSEIFDDQFSVERPDGSNFTLKIRSTKLEDSAMYFCASSLQRQSYNEQFFGPGTRLTVL.

V is TRBV28 and J is TRBJ2-7; tentatively, D is TRBD2 (6 bases). The CDR3 sequence is 17 residues long. Germline loops: CDR1 MDHEN, CDR2 SYDVKM. V lost 5 bases, J lost 0 bases, and 20 bases lay in between. For the CDR3, the DNA is TGTGCCAGCAGTACACGTCAGGAGGGCTGGAGCTCCTACGAGCAGTACTTC. It yields the protein CASSTRQEGWSSYEQYF.

The gene calls are TRBV9 and TRBJ1-2; possible D gene TRBD1, 5 bases. Germline CDR1 reads SGDLS; CDR2 reads YYNGEE. This CDR3 is built from 13 residues. V lost 4 bases to trimming and J lost 8 bases, with 15 bases between them. The CDR3, as DNA: TGTGCCAGCAGCCCCGGGACTCTTAGGGGCTACACCTTC. As protein: CASSPGTLRGYTF.

The chain links TRBV10-3 to TRBJ1-1; unclear D gene. Germline V gene sequence: CDR1 ENHRY, CDR2 SYGVKD. Trimming left V 10 bases short and J 6 bases short, with 15 bases between. The CDR3 extends over 12 amino acids. CDR3 coding DNA: TGTGCCAGCAAGCGGGGAGAGGCTGAAGCTTTCTTT. This sequence encodes CASKRGEAEAFF.

The V call is TRBV28, the J call TRBJ2-6; D unresolved. CDR1 and CDR2 from the germline V gene are MDHEN and SYDVKM. The CDR3 extends over 14 amino acids. Trimming took off 5 bases at V and 3 bases at J, with 8 bases between the two ends. For the CDR3, the DNA is TGTGCCAGCAGTCTCTTGGTTGGGGCCAACGTCCTGACTTTC. This translates into CASSLLVGANVLTF.

The chain links TRBV3-1 (or the pseudogene TRBV3-2) to TRBJ1-4; 8 bases are a match to TRBD1. The ends lost 5 bases at V and 2 bases at J; junction bases unmatched: 4. CDR1 LGHDT and CDR2 YNNKEL come from the germline V gene (reference sequence). The CDR3 covers 15 residues. The CDR3, as DNA: TGTGCCAGCAGCTCGCGGACAGGGACTAATGAAAAACTGTTTTTT. It translates to CASSSRTGTNEKLFF.

The chain employs TRBV5-4 and TRBJ2-6; possibly TRBD1 for D (5 bases). The CDR3 sequence is 17 residues long. CDR1 is SGHNT and CDR2 is YYREEE in the germline V gene (reference sequence). V was pared by 4 bases and J by 4 bases, with 18 bases between. The CDR3 nucleotides read TGTGCCAGCAGCCCCTACCGCTCAGGGTCCGGGGCCAACGTCCTGACTTTC. Translating it yields CASSPYRSGSGANVLTF.

This chain's CDR3 is CASSPRTGNMNTGELFF. CDR3 coding DNA: TGTGCCAGCAGCCCTCGGACAGGAAACATGAACACCGGGGAGCTGTTTTTT. The chain recombines TRBV11-3 with TRBJ2-2; TRBD1 matches 7 bases. The CDR3 consists of 17 residues. Looked up from germline, CDR1 is SGHNT and CDR2 is YENEEA. The V segment lost 5 bases and the J segment 1 base; nucleotides outside the gene matches: 10.

This rearrangement joins TRBV28 to TRBJ2-2, with TRBD2 identical over 11 bases. Germline CDR1 is MDHEN and CDR2 is SYDVKM. This CDR3 comprises 15 residues. The V and J ends lost 5 bases and 3 bases, in that order; junction bases with no gene match: 2. In DNA form, the CDR3 reads TGTGCCAGCAGTCGGACTAGCGGGTACACCGGGGAGCTGTTTTTT. This gives the protein CASSRTSGYTGELFF.

This rearrangement joins TRBV7-9 to TRBJ2-5; D perhaps matches TRBD1 (5 bases). This CDR3 contains 13 residues. V gave up 2 bases and J gave up 5 bases, with 9 bases separating them. Germline lookup yields CDR1 SEHNR and CDR2 FQNEAQ (reference sequence). The CDR3 DNA reads as TGTGCCAGCAGCTTATCAGGGTTGGAGACCCAGTACTTC. It encodes CASSLSGLETQYF.

The chain links TRBV5-8 to TRBJ2-3; 7 positions match TRBD1. The germline V gene has CDR1 SGHTS and CDR2 YDEGEE. This CDR3 region has 17 residues. The junction had 8 bases not matched to a gene; V was cut back by 0 bases and J by 1 base. The DNA for the CDR3 is TGTGCCAGCAGCTTGGGCCTGACAGGGTCCCGCACAGATACGCAGTATTTT. As protein: CASSLGLTGSRTDTQYF.

The chain employs TRBV7-8 and TRBJ2-3; a weak D match, TRBD2 (5 bases). The germline gives CDR1 SGHVS, CDR2 FQNEAQ. V lost 5 bases and J 5 bases, leaving 14 bases between the germline ends. This CDR3 is 14 amino acids long. CDR3 protein: CASSTLERLDTQYF. In nucleotides, the CDR3 is TGTGCCAGCAGCACACTAGAGCGCCTAGATACGCAGTATTTT.

J is TRBJ2-5 and V is TRBV25-1; D is ambiguous. The CDR3 totals 12 residues. V was clipped by 2 bases and J by 9 bases, with 10 bases between them. Germline V gives CDR1 MGHDK, CDR2 SYGVNS. The CDR3 DNA follows: TGTGCCAGCAGTGAACCGTCACGGCCCCAGTACTTC. It translates to CASSEPSRPQYF.

Points on this clone: Other DNA sequences from this sample encode an identical CDR3 as well. The J gene is TRBJ2-3, the V gene TRBV2; D gene ambiguous. Germline CDR1 is SNHLY and CDR2 is FYNNEI. The CDR3 has 13 residues. Trimming pared 1 base from V and 3 bases from J, leaving 5 bases between. CDR3: CASSEEGTDTQYF. The CDR3 nucleotides read TGTGCCAGCAGTGAAGAGGGAACAGATACGCAGTATTTT. The entire variable domain, with the rest obtained from reference TRBV2 and TRBJ2-3, is as follows: EPEVTQTPSHQVTQMGQEVILRCVPISNHLYFYWYRQILGQKVEFLVSFYNNEISEKSEIFDDQFSVERPDGSNFTLKIRSTKLEDSAMYFCASSEEGTDTQYFGPGTRLTVL.

The rearrangement joins TRBV30 to TRBJ2-5; no clear D gene. Germline CDR1 reads GTSNPN; CDR2 reads SVGIG (reference sequence). Trimming pared 0 bases from V and 4 bases from J, leaving 12 bases between. The CDR3 totals 14 residues. This CDR3 is CAWSVEVAGETQYF. For the CDR3, the DNA is TGTGCCTGGAGTGTAGAGGTAGCTGGAGAGACCCAGTACTTC.

V is TRBV28 and J is TRBJ2-5; 8 bases agree with TRBD1. This CDR3 comprises 14 residues. Germline assignment: CDR1 MDHEN and CDR2 SYDVKM. V dropped 5 bases and J dropped 4; count of bases not matched to a gene: 6. CDR3 in amino acids: CASSPADRAETQYF. The CDR3 bases are TGTGCCAGCAGTCCGGCGGACAGGGCAGAGACCCAGTACTTC.